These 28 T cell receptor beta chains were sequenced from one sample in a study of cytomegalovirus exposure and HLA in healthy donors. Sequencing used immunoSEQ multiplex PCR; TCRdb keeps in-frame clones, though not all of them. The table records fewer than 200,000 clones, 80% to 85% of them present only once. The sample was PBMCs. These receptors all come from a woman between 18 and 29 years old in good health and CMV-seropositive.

In nucleotides, the CDR3 is TGCGCCAGCAGCTTGGACTCCATCATCCAGAACACTGAAGCTTTCTTT. It codes for CASSLDSIIQNTEAFF. This sequence joins TRBV5-1 and TRBJ1-1; no clear D gene. This CDR3 comprises 16 residues. V gave up 0 bases and J gave up 1 base, with 13 bases separating them. CDR1 is SGHRS and CDR2 is YFSETQ in the germline V gene.

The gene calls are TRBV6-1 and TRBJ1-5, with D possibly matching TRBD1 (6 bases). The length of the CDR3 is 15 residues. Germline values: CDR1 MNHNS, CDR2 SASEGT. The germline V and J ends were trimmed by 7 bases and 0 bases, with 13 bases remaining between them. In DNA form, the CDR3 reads TGTGCCAGCAATCTCGGACAGTCTAGCAATCAGCCCCAGCATTTT. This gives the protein CASNLGQSSNQPQHF.

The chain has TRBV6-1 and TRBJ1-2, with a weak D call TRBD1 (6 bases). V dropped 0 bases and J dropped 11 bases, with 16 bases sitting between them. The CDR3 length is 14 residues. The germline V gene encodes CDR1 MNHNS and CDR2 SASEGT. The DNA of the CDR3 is TGTGCCAGCAGTGAAGCTAGACGACAGGAGCGATACACCTTC. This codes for CASSEARRQERYTF.

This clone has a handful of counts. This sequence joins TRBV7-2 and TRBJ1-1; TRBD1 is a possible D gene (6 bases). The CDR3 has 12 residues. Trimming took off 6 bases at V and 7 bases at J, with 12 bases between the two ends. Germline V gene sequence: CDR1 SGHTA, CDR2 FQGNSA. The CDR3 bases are TGTGCCAGCAGGATTGGGACAATTGAAGCTTTCTTT. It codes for CASRIGTIEAFF.

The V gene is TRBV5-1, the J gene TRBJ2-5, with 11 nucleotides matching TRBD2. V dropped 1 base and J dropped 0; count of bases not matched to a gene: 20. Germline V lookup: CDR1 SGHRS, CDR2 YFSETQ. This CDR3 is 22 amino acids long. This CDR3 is CASSLKTLTSGGTGGYQETQYF. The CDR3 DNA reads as TGCGCCAGCAGCTTGAAAACGTTAACTAGCGGGGGTACGGGCGGTTACCAAGAGACCCAGTACTTC.

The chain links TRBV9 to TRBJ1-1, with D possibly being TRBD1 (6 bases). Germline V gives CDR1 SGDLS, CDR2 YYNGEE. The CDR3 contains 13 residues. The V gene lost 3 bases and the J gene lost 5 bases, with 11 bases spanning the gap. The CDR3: CASSARTGTEAFF. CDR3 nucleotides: TGTGCCAGCAGCGCACGAACAGGGACTGAAGCTTTCTTT.

As DNA, the CDR3 is TGCGCCAGCAGCGACAGGGTCAATCAGCCCCAGCATTTT. The encoded protein is CASSDRVNQPQHF. The chain couples TRBV4-3 to TRBJ1-5; 7 bases are shared with TRBD1. The CDR3 runs to 13 residues. Germline V gives CDR1 LGHNA, CDR2 YSLEER. Trimming removed 5 bases from V and 3 bases from J; junction bases left unmatched: 1.

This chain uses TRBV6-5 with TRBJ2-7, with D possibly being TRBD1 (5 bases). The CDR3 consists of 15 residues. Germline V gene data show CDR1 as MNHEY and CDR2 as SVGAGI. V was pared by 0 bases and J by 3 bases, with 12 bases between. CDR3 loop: CASSYSGRADYEQYF. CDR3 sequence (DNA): TGTGCCAGCAGTTACTCGGGCAGGGCTGACTACGAGCAGTACTTC.

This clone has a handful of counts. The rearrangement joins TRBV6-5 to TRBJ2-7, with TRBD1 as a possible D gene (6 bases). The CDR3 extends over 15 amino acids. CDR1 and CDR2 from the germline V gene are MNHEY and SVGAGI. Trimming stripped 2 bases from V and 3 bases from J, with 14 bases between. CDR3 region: CASSYLPRGGYEQYF. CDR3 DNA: TGTGCCAGCAGTTACCTCCCCCGAGGGGGCTACGAGCAGTACTTC.

The CDR3, as DNA: TGCGCCAGCGGACGACAGGGTGGCGCAGATACGCAGTATTTT. This encodes CASGRQGGADTQYF. The V and J genes are TRBV5-1 and TRBJ2-3; 7 nucleotides match TRBD1. The length of the CDR3 is 14 residues. V shed 7 bases and J 4 bases; nucleotides not matched to a gene: 9. CDR1 and CDR2 (germline): SGHRS, YFSETQ.

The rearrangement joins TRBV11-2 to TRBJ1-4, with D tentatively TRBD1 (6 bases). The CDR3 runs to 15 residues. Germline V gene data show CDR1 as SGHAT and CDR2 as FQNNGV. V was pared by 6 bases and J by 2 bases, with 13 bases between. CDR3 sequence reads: CASRWGLVTNEKLFF. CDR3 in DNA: TGTGCCAGCAGATGGGGGCTTGTGACTAATGAAAAACTGTTTTTT.

The CDR3 DNA is TGTGCCAGCAGCTTGGCCGGACAGGGACTAACTGAAGCTTTCTTT. Encoded protein: CASSLAGQGLTEAFF. V gene TRBV5-4 combines with J gene TRBJ1-1, with 8 bases fitting TRBD1. This CDR3 contains 15 residues. Germline CDR1 and CDR2: SGHNT and YYREEE (reference sequence). The ends lost 0 bases at V and 5 bases at J; junction bases unmatched: 6.

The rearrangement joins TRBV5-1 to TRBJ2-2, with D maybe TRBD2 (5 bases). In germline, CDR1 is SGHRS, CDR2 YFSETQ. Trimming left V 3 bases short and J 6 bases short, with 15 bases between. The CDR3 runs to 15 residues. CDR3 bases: TGCGCCAGCAGCTCGGATGAGGGTAGGGCCGGGGAGCTGTTTTTT. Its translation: CASSSDEGRAGELFF.

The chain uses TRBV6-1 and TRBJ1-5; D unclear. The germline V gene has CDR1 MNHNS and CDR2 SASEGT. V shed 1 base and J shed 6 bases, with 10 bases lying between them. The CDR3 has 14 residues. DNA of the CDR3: TGTGCCAGCAGTGAAGACATCTGGTCTCAGCCCCAGCATTTT. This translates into CASSEDIWSQPQHF.

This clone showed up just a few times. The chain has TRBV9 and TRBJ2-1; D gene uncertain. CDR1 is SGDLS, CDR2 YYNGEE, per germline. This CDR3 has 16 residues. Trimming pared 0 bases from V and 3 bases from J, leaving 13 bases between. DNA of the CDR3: TGTGCCAGCAGCGTAGCAGGAACAGACCGCTACAATGAGCAGTTCTTC. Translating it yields CASSVAGTDRYNEQFF.

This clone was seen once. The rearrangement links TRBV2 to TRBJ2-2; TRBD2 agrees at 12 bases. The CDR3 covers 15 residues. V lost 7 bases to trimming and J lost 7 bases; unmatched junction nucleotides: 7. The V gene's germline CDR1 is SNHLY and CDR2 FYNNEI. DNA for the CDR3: TGTGCCAGCACCTCTAGCGGGGGGGCCCGCGGGGAGCTGTTTTTT. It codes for CASTSSGGARGELFF. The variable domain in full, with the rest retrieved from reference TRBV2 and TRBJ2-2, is EPEVTQTPSHQVTQMGQEVILRCVPISNHLYFYWYRQILGQKVEFLVSFYNNEISEKSEIFDDQFSVERPDGSNFTLKIRSTKLEDSAMYFCASTSSGGARGELFFGEGSRLTVL.

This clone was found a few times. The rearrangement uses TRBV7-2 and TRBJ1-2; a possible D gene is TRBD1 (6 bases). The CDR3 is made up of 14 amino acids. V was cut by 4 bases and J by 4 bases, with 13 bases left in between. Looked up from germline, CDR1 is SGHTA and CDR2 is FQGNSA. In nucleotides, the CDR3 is TGTGCCAGCAGCTCCAACAGGGTAGCCTATGGCTACACCTTC. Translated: CASSSNRVAYGYTF.

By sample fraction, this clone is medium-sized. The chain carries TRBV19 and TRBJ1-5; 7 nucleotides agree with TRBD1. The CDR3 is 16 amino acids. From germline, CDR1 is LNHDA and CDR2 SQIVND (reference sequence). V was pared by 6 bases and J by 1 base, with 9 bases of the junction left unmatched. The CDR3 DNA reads TGTGCCAGTAGGCGAGAGACAGGGCCCAGCAATCAGCCCCAGCATTTT. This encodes CASRRETGPSNQPQHF.

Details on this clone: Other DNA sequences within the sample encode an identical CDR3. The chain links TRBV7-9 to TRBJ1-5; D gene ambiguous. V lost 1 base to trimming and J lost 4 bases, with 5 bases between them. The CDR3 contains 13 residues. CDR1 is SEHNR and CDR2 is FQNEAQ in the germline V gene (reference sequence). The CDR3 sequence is CASSLGQNQPQHF. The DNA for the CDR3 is TGTGCCAGCAGCTTAGGTCAGAATCAGCCCCAGCATTTT.

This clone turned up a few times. CDR3 region: CASRRPERYEQYF. The CDR3 DNA follows: TGTGCCAGCAGACGACCGGAGAGGTACGAGCAGTACTTC. The J gene is TRBJ2-7, the V gene TRBV21-1; the table names TRBD2, a call not compared with the DNA. TRBV21-1 is a pseudogene locus. The CDR3 runs to 13 residues.

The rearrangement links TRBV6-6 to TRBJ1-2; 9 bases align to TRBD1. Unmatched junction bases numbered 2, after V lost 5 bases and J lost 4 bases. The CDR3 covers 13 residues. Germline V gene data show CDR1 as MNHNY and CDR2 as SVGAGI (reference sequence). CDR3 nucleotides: TGTGCCAGCAGTACAGGGGGCGGCTATGGCTACACCTTC. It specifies CASSTGGGYGYTF.

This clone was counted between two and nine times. CDR3 amino acids: CATQTGIHSNQPQHF. DNA of the CDR3: TGCGCCACCCAGACGGGTATACATAGCAATCAGCCCCAGCATTTT. The chain uses TRBV4-1 and TRBJ1-5, with unresolved D. CDR3 length: 15 residues. Germline lookup yields CDR1 MGHRA and CDR2 YSYEKL. With 10 bases removed from V and 0 bases from J, the gap between germline ends came to 16 bases.

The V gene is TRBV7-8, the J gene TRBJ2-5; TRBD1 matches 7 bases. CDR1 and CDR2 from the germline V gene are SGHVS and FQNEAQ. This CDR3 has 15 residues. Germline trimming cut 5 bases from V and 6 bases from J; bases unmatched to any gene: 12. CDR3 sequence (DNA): TGTGCCAGCAGCCTCCCCAAACAGGGGCAGCAGACCCAGTACTTC. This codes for CASSLPKQGQQTQYF.

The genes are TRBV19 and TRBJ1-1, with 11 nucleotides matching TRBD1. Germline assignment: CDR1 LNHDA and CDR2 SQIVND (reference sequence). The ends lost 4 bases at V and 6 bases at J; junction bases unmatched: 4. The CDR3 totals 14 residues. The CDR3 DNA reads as TGTGCCAGTAGTACTCGGGACAGGGGGGCTGAAGCTTTCTTT. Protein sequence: CASSTRDRGAEAFF.

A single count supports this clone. The CDR3 coding sequence is TGTGCCAGCAGCCAAGATCCTACTAGCTCCTACGAGCAGTACTTC. Translated, it gives CASSQDPTSSYEQYF. The chain is built from TRBV4-2 and TRBJ2-7, with D maybe TRBD2 (5 bases). The V and J ends lost 0 bases and 0 bases respectively, with 9 bases between them. CDR1 and CDR2 from the germline V gene are LGHNA and YNFKEQ. The CDR3 loop spans 15 amino acids.

This CDR3 reads CASSFRTELYGYTF. The CDR3 nucleotides are TGTGCCAGCAGCTTCCGGACAGAGTTATATGGCTACACCTTC. This sequence joins TRBV7-2 and TRBJ1-2; D is perhaps TRBD1 (6 bases). CDR3 length: 14 amino acids. Germline-derived CDR1 and CDR2 are SGHTA and FQGNSA. V was pared by 3 bases and J by 5 bases, with 13 bases between. Full variable domain (outside the CDR3, taken from reference TRBV7-2 and TRBJ1-2): GAGVSQSPSNKVTEKGKDVELRCDPISGHTALYWYRQSLGQGLEFLIYFQGNSAPDKSGLPSDRFSAERTGGSVSTLTIQRTQQEDSAVYLCASSFRTELYGYTFGSGTRLTVV.

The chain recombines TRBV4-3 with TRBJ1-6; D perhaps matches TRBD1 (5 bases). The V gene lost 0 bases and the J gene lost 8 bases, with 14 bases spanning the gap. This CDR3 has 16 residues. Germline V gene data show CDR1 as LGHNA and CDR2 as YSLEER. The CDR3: CASSQELLSGDSPLHF. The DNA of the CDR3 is TGCGCCAGCAGCCAAGAATTGCTTTCGGGGGATTCACCCCTCCACTTT.

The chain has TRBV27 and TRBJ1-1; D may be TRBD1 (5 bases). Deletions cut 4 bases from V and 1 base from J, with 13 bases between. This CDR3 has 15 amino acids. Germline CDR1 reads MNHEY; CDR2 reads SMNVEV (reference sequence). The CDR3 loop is CASSYARARNTEAFF. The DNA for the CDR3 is TGTGCCAGCAGTTATGCCAGGGCAAGGAACACTGAAGCTTTCTTT.